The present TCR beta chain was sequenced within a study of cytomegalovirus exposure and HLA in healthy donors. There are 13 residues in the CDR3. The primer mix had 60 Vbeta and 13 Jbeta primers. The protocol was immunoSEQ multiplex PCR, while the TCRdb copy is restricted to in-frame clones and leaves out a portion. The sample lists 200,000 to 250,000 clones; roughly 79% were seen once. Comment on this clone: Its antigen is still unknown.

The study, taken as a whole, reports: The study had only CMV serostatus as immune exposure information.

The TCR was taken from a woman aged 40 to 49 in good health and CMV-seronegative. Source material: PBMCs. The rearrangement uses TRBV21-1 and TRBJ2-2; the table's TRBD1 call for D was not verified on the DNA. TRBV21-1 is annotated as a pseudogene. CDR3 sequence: CASSRWGSGELFF. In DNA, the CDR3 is TGTGCCAGCAGCAGGTGGGGCTCCGGGGAGCTGTTTTTT.